These 14 T cell receptor beta chains share one sample of origin, sequenced in a study of STAT3 mutations in large granular lymphocyte leukemia (dated by TCRdb to between 2018 and 2021). These receptors' targets are unknown. Receptor libraries were prepared by the immunoSEQ multiplex PCR assay. TCRdb stores this immuneACCESS table with in-frame sequences only. Part of the clones is absent; in the studies checked, under half of the shortfall reflects unresolved V genes, and no reason is known for the rest. In all, the sample holds about 15,000 clones, and about 93% of those were seen once. Of the sample, around 8.6% falls within the top ten clones. On the study overall, not on this receptor specifically: At least one immunodominant TCRbeta clonotype was identified in every T-LGLL patient, and multiple immunodominant subclonotypes were identified in about half of the T-LGLL patients.

Sequenced material: peripheral blood mononuclear cells. The receptors shown here come from a woman aged 45-59 years with T-cell large granular lymphocyte leukemia. Some clones in this sample may be carry-over from other donors' samples. The age is the age at diagnosis.

The rearrangement joins TRBV19 to TRBJ1-5; D uncertain. The CDR3 has 13 amino acids. Germline lookup yields CDR1 LNHDA and CDR2 SQIVND (reference sequence). Trimming took 7 bases from V and 6 from J, leaving 13 bases between them. The CDR3 coding sequence is TGTGCCAGTACCCTCTTCGGAGGTCAGCCCCAGCATTTT. Protein product: CASTLFGGQPQHF.

The J gene is TRBJ1-3, the V gene TRBV5-4; D unclear. The CDR3 spans 16 residues. CDR1 and CDR2 (germline): SGHNT, YYREEE (reference sequence). V lost 0 bases to trimming and J lost 0 bases, with 10 bases between them. The CDR3 loop is CASSLGGLVSGNTIYF. The CDR3 DNA reads TGTGCCAGCAGCTTGGGAGGCCTAGTCTCTGGAAACACCATATATTTT.

V and J are TRBV18 and TRBJ2-1, with TRBD2 matching over 11 bases. The germline V gene has CDR1 KGHSH and CDR2 LQKENI. V gave up 3 bases and J gave up 4 bases; unmatched junction bases: 11. This CDR3 has 18 amino acids. The CDR3 loop is CASSPLPGTSGVYNEQFF. The CDR3 nucleotides are TGTGCCAGCTCACCCTTACCTGGGACTAGCGGAGTTTACAATGAGCAGTTCTTC. The full variable domain, completed using reference TRBV18 and TRBJ2-1, is NAGVMQNPRHLVRRRGQEARLRCSPMKGHSHVYWYRQLPEEGLKFMVYLQKENIIDESGMPKERFSAEFPKEGPSILRIQQVVRGDSAAYFCASSPLPGTSGVYNEQFFGPGTRLTVL.

This chain connects TRBV18 to TRBJ1-1; 8 bases map to TRBD1. V gave up 3 bases and J gave up 3 bases; unmatched junction bases: 0. Germline assignment: CDR1 KGHSH and CDR2 LQKENI. This CDR3 spans 13 amino acids. CDR3 residues: CASSPTGDTEAFF. CDR3 in DNA: TGTGCCAGCTCACCGACAGGGGACACTGAAGCTTTCTTT.

The V call is TRBV29-1, the J call TRBJ2-7; perhaps D is TRBD1 or TRBD2 (5 bases each). This CDR3 has 15 residues. Per the germline V gene, CDR1 is SQVTM and CDR2 is ANQGSEA. Trimming stripped 7 bases from V and 0 bases from J, with 19 bases between. The CDR3 sequence: CSGAGTVKSSYEQYF. The CDR3 coding sequence is TGCAGCGGGGCCGGGACGGTGAAGAGCTCCTACGAGCAGTACTTC.

For the CDR3, the DNA is TGTGCCAGCTCACTAAGGAACACTGAAGCTTTCTTT. Its translation is CASSLRNTEAFF. This chain connects TRBV18 to TRBJ1-1; D gene uncertain. CDR1 is KGHSH and CDR2 is LQKENI in the germline V gene. The germline V and J ends were trimmed by 4 bases and 1 base, with 4 bases remaining between them. The CDR3 extends over 12 amino acids.

This rearrangement joins TRBV4-3 to TRBJ2-3; 16 bases agree with TRBD2. V dropped 0 bases and J dropped 6; count of bases not matched to a gene: 6. Germline V CDR1 and CDR2: LGHNA, YSLEER. The CDR3 extends over 18 amino acids. The CDR3 sequence is CASSQEGTSGRAGDTQYF. Written as DNA, the CDR3 is TGCGCCAGCAGCCAAGAGGGGACTAGCGGGAGGGCCGGGGATACGCAGTATTTT.

The V gene is TRBV7-9, the J gene TRBJ2-5; possibly TRBD2 for D (7 bases). Germline V lookup: CDR1 SEHNR, CDR2 FQNEAQ (reference sequence). This CDR3 comprises 15 residues. V lost 3 bases and J lost 3, with 14 bases in between. The CDR3 loop reads CASSFLGGGKETQYF. The CDR3 DNA follows: TGTGCCAGCAGCTTTCTTGGCGGGGGCAAAGAGACCCAGTACTTC.

This sequence joins TRBV6-1 and TRBJ2-5; D possibly matches TRBD1 or TRBD2 (6 bases each). CDR1 and CDR2 (germline): MNHNS, SASEGT. There are 13 residues in the CDR3. V was trimmed by 9 bases and J by 4 bases, leaving 15 bases between them. DNA for the CDR3: TGTGCCAGTTACCAGGGGAGGCCAGAGACCCAGTACTTC. Residues: CASYQGRPETQYF.

This clone was found once. J is TRBJ2-5 and V is TRBV7-2; 10 bases agree with TRBD1. Germline loops: CDR1 SGHTA, CDR2 FQGNSA. After removal of 5 bases from V and 4 bases from J, the junction contained 13 bases not matched to a gene. This CDR3 has 17 residues. The CDR3 protein is CASSASGGTGVLETQYF. CDR3 in DNA: TGTGCCAGCAGCGCGTCCGGGGGGACAGGGGTTCTAGAGACCCAGTACTTC.

The chain uses TRBV7-2 and TRBJ2-1; D gene unclear. V was cut by 1 base and J by 12 bases, with 13 bases left in between. The CDR3 consists of 13 residues. Germline CDR1 SGHTA, CDR2 FQGNSA. The CDR3 nucleotides are TGTGCCAGCAGCTTAGACTTTACGGGTGGGCAGTTCTTC. Translated, it gives CASSLDFTGGQFF.

The chain recombines TRBV30 with TRBJ1-3; no firm D call. CDR1 and CDR2 from the germline V gene are GTSNPN and SVGIG (reference sequence). CDR3 length equals 14 residues. V lost 5 bases and J 7 bases, leaving 18 bases between the germline ends. The CDR3: CAWGPRTLANTIYF. In DNA form, the CDR3 reads TGTGCCTGGGGACCCCGGACCTTAGCGAACACCATATATTTT.

V is TRBV7-8 and J is TRBJ2-3; the match to TRBD2 covers 7 bases. The CDR3 is 15 amino acids. Germline CDR1 SGHVS, CDR2 FQNEAQ. The V segment lost 3 bases and the J segment 2 bases; nucleotides outside the gene matches: 5. DNA of the CDR3: TGTGCCAGCAGCTTTTCTAGCGGTCTCACAGATACGCAGTATTTT. It encodes CASSFSSGLTDTQYF.

The rearrangement links TRBV28 to TRBJ2-5; 7 bases map to TRBD1. After removal of 5 bases from V and 7 bases from J, the junction contained 13 bases not matched to a gene. Germline CDR1 reads MDHEN; CDR2 reads SYDVKM. This CDR3 is 15 amino acids long. CDR3 in amino acids: CASSPPGQVEGTQYF. The CDR3 DNA reads TGTGCCAGCAGTCCGCCTGGACAGGTCGAAGGGACCCAGTACTTC.